This T cell receptor (beta chain) was profiled in a study of blood T cell repertoires in COVID-19. As for the study in general: The United States, Italy and Spain were the sources of the acute and convalescent COVID-19 samples.

This clone was recorded only once. Method: immunoSEQ multiplex PCR; TCRdb's copy keeps in-frame clones and lacks some. The sample lists 200,000 to 300,000 clones; 87% were seen once. All enrollees were about 18 to 89 years old and from 20 to 25 US areas. Self-reported history from a screening survey and questionnaire set each donor's cohort. The sequencing input was PBMCs or T cells enriched from blood (not recorded which). The origin of this receptor is a woman aged 25-40 years with acute COVID-19.

The CDR3, as DNA: TGTGCCAGCAGCTTAGTGATTAGCGGCCTCTTCTACAATGAGCAGTTCTTC. This sequence encodes CASSLVISGLFYNEQFF. V usage is TRBV7-2 and J usage is TRBJ2-1; TRBD2 might be the D (6 bases). Trimming removed 1 base at V and 3 bases at J, with 16 bases between. Germline V lookup: CDR1 SGHTA, CDR2 FQGNSA. This CDR3 region has 17 residues.